The rows below give T cell receptor beta chains drawn from one sample of a study of blood T cell repertoires in COVID-19. Produced via immunoSEQ multiplex PCR; TCRdb's table is partial and in-frame only. The sample lists about 200,000 clones, around 82% occurring once. The sequencing sample was made of PBMCs or T cells enriched from blood (not recorded which). The receptor set was obtained from a man in his forties who had recovered from COVID-19. Each CDR3 is given without its conserved first and last residue.

>TRBV5-1|TRBJ1-5
ASSLQGAGQPQH
>TRBV2|TRBJ2-1
ASSEQGNWGVEQF
>TRBV2|TRBJ1-6
ASSNMGQPNSPLH
>TRBV7-9|TRBJ1-3
ASSPKTRISDTIY
>TRBV7-3|TRBJ2-1
ASSLSGSSYNEQF
>TRBV5-5|TRBJ2-7
ASSLGPGTAYEQY
>TRBV7-3|TRBJ1-6
ASSKTSLGGVNSPLH
>TRBV5-4|TRBJ2-7
ASSLGGQGGYEQY
>TRBV27|TRBJ2-7
ASSLGQGLYEQY
>TRBV7-9|TRBJ1-4
ASSPSAAANEKLF
>TRBV5-4|TRBJ2-2
ASSLAGRGVSTGELF
>TRBV3-1/TRBV3-2|TRBJ1-6
ASSQGSDRISYNSPLH
>TRBV5-6|TRBJ1-5
ASSSIRGTQH
>TRBV4-1|TRBJ2-2
ASSQEGTTLTGELF
>TRBV25-1|TRBJ1-1
ASSEVGYVTEAF
>TRBV10-3|TRBJ2-3
AISDSRGGTDTQY
>TRBV9|TRBJ1-2
ASSVDTGVSYGYT
>TRBV19|TRBJ1-2
ASSIGSAGSYGYT
>TRBV19|TRBJ2-2
ASSFRDTGELF
>TRBV5-1|TRBJ2-7
ASRKTGANYEQY
>TRBV7-2|TRBJ2-1
ASSPRGQGPYNEQF
>TRBV7-9|TRBJ2-7
ASSLDTGQGTYEQY
>TRBV6-5|TRBJ2-1
ASSYSGDRGNEQF
>TRBV5-1|TRBJ2-1
ASSLVPSGGNEQF
>TRBV11-2|TRBJ2-7
ASSLMWGQGSEQY
>TRBV11-2|TRBJ1-1
ASSQKVGANTEAF
>TRBV30|TRBJ1-6
AWSAQVNSLNSPLH
>TRBV11-3|TRBJ2-2
ASSLEVLAGGPGELF
>TRBV6-5|TRBJ2-7
ASSYLWQGAWEQY
>TRBV6-5|TRBJ1-6
AVNESPLH
>TRBV21-1|TRBJ2-1
ASSKKAGECSYNEQF
>TRBV19|TRBJ1-5
ASSSGGENQPQH
>TRBV4-2|TRBJ1-3
ASSQATGPSGNTIY
>TRBV5-4|TRBJ2-7
ASSLAGGISYEQY
>TRBV5-1|TRBJ1-1
ASSLAHSNTEAF
>TRBV7-9|TRBJ1-2
ASSLDGRGYT
>TRBV28|TRBJ1-2
ASRMGGFYNGYT
>TRBV6-5|TRBJ1-1
ASSYMAGSTNTEAF